This T cell receptor (beta chain) was sequenced for a study of cytomegalovirus exposure and HLA in healthy donors. Study observations and caveats: Donors belonging to an Asian-associated ancestry cluster reportedly showed fewer N-insertions in productive TCRs than the approximately 680-donor mean, according to what a later analysis found. In an earlier analysis, about 90% or about 30%: the productive usage of most TCR beta V segments.

In the case of this clone: What it binds is unknown.

Donors in the study were healthy people who gave bone marrow. The V segment lost 2 bases and the J segment 2 bases; nucleotides outside the gene matches: 7. The CDR3 extends over 16 amino acids. Germline V gene lookup returns CDR1 SGHAT and CDR2 FQNNGV. The study ran its PCR with 60 Vbeta and 13 Jbeta primers. Clones were read by immunoSEQ multiplex PCR, and TCRdb kept only the in-frame ones, dropping some. The sample shows tens of thousands of clones, about three quarters of them seen only once. The sequenced sample consisted of PBMCs. The chain carries TRBV11-2 and TRBJ2-3; 7 nucleotides match TRBD2. This sequence originates from a male donor in good health and CMV-seropositive. The DNA for the CDR3 is TGTGCCAGCAGCTTACATGCGGGAGAAATCACAGATACGCAGTATTTT. This sequence encodes CASSLHAGEITDTQYF.